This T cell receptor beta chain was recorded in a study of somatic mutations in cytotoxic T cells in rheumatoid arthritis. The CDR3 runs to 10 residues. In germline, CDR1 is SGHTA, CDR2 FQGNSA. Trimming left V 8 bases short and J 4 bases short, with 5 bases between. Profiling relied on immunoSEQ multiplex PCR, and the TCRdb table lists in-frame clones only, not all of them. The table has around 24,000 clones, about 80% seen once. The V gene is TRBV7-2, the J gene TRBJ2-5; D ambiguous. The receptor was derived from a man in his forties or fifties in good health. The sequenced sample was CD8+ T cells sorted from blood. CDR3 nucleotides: TGTGCCAGCCTTGGAGAGACCCAGTACTTC. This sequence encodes CASLGETQYF.